This T cell receptor (beta chain) was recovered during a study of TIL therapy for anti-PD-1-resistant metastatic lung cancer. This CDR3 is 17 amino acids long. Described time point: pre-treatment sample, taken before nivolumab and TIL therapy. The immunoSEQ assay was v3. Profiling relied on immunoSEQ multiplex PCR, and the TCRdb table lists in-frame clones only, not all of them. The sample carries nearly 60,000 clones, roughly 70% recorded once. The V and J genes are TRBV21-1 and TRBJ2-7; no DNA check was done on the table's D call, TRBD2. TRBV21-1 is termed a pseudogene. The sequences come from blood, collected at baseline. The source of this sequence is a person aged 25 to 79 with non-small cell lung cancer. The CDR3: CASSKGLSASGGHEQYF. For the CDR3, the DNA is TGTGCCAGCAGCAAAGGACTCTCGGCTAGCGGGGGCCACGAGCAGTACTTC.